The 32 T cell receptor beta chains listed next were all sequenced from one sample in a study of OX40 agonist ivuxolimab in advanced cancers. TCRdb keeps only in-frame clones here, not all; method: immunoSEQ multiplex PCR. Among more than 50,000 clones listed, about four fifths were seen once. Sequenced material: CD4+ or CD8+ T cells sorted from blood, taken in a trial of the OX40 agonist ivuxolimab. These receptors came from an adult with an advanced solid tumor such as melanoma, head and neck, liver or kidney cancer.

CDR3 residues: CSVETSGQETQYF. The CDR3 nucleotides are TGCAGCGTTGAAACTAGCGGGCAAGAGACCCAGTACTTC. V and J are TRBV29-1 and TRBJ2-5, with 9 bases identical to TRBD2. CDR1 and CDR2 from the germline V gene are SQVTM and ANQGSEA. V shed 2 bases and J 2 bases; nucleotides not matched to a gene: 0. CDR3 length: 13 residues.

The DNA of the CDR3 is TGTGCCAGTAGTATTACCTTCGACGGAAACACCATATATTTT. This gives the protein CASSITFDGNTIYF. The rearrangement links TRBV19 to TRBJ1-3; D is unresolved. Trimming took off 3 bases at V and 4 bases at J, with 10 bases between the two ends. The CDR3 runs to 14 residues. Looked up from germline, CDR1 is LNHDA and CDR2 is SQIVND (reference sequence). Drawing the rest from reference TRBV19 and TRBJ1-3, the complete variable domain is DGGITQSPKYLFRKEGQNVTLSCEQNLNHDAMYWYRQDPGQGLRLIYYSQIVNDFQKGDIAEGYSVSREKKESFPLTVTSAQKNPTAFYLCASSITFDGNTIYFGEGSWLTVV.

The chain recombines TRBV5-1 with TRBJ1-4, with D possibly TRBD1 on 5 matching bases. Trimming took off 0 bases at V and 5 bases at J, with 8 bases between the two ends. CDR1 and CDR2 from the germline V gene are SGHRS and YFSETQ. The CDR3 covers 14 residues. The CDR3 coding sequence is TGCGCCAGCAGCTTGGAACAGGCAAATGAAAAACTGTTTTTT. It yields the protein CASSLEQANEKLFF.

The V gene is TRBV27, the J gene TRBJ1-5, with 7 bases aligning to TRBD1. V lost 3 bases, J lost 2 bases, and 7 bases stayed unmatched. The CDR3 has 16 residues. Germline CDR1 and CDR2: MNHEY and SMNVEV (reference sequence). CDR3 sequence (DNA): TGTGCCAGCAGTTTGCGACAGGGTTTGGGCAATCAGCCCCAGCATTTT. The encoded protein is CASSLRQGLGNQPQHF.

The J gene is TRBJ1-2, the V gene TRBV6-6; tentative D call: TRBD1 (5 bases). V was clipped by 7 bases and J by 4 bases, with 13 bases between them. The CDR3 covers 13 residues. Germline loops: CDR1 MNHNY, CDR2 SVGAGI (reference sequence). The CDR3 region is CASTKGDSYGYTF. The DNA for the CDR3 is TGTGCCAGCACGAAAGGGGATAGCTATGGCTACACCTTC.

The chain carries TRBV5-1 and TRBJ1-4; 7 bases fit TRBD1. Trimming cost V 2 bases and J 1 base; bases outside gene matches: 2. This CDR3 is built from 15 residues. The V gene's germline CDR1 is SGHRS and CDR2 YFSETQ. CDR3 sequence: CASSLTGETNEKLFF. The CDR3 DNA reads TGCGCCAGCAGCTTAACAGGGGAAACTAATGAAAAACTGTTTTTT.

The genes are TRBV10-1 and TRBJ2-2; 7 nucleotides align to TRBD2. The CDR3 extends over 14 amino acids. Per germline, CDR1 WNHNN and CDR2 SYGVQD (reference sequence). With V trimmed by 3 bases and J by 5 bases, 3 bases remained unmatched. The CDR3 DNA follows: TGCGCCAGCAGTGAAAGCGGGAAGACCGGGGAGCTGTTTTTT. Translating gives CASSESGKTGELFF.

The chain employs TRBV6-5 and TRBJ2-1; 10 bases match TRBD2. Trimming removed 5 bases from V and 5 bases from J; junction bases left unmatched: 6. CDR3 size: 15 residues. Germline CDR1 is MNHEY and CDR2 is SVGAGI. In DNA, the CDR3 is TGTGCCAGCAGTCAAGGGACTAGCGCGAACAATGAGCAGTTCTTC. It codes for CASSQGTSANNEQFF.

The rearrangement links TRBV9 to TRBJ2-1; TRBD2 agrees at 13 bases. This CDR3 has 15 residues. Germline CDR1 and CDR2: SGDLS and YYNGEE. After removal of 2 bases from V and 9 bases from J, the junction contained 5 bases not matched to a gene. CDR3 in amino acids: CASSVGLAGVGEQFF. The CDR3, as DNA: TGTGCCAGCAGCGTCGGACTAGCGGGAGTTGGTGAGCAGTTCTTC.

The chain joins TRBV7-3 to TRBJ2-6, with 10 bases aligning to TRBD1. J was trimmed by 2 bases and V by 5 bases; bases with no gene match: 0. The V gene's germline CDR1 is SGHTA and CDR2 FQGTGA. This CDR3 is built from 15 residues. The CDR3 loop reads CASSGQGAGANVLTF. For the CDR3, the DNA is TGTGCCAGCAGCGGACAGGGGGCTGGGGCCAACGTCCTGACTTTC. The whole variable domain, remainder taken from reference TRBV7-3 and TRBJ2-6, is GAGVSQTPSNKVTEKGKYVELRCDPISGHTALYWYRQSLGQGPEFLIYFQGTGAADDSGLPNDRFFAVRPEGSVSTLKIQRTERGDSAVYLCASSGQGAGANVLTFGAGSRLTVL.

The chain couples TRBV12-5 to TRBJ1-1; no firm D call. The CDR3 extends over 14 amino acids. V was shortened by 1 base and J by 2 bases, with 8 bases between the two germline ends. Germline assignment: CDR1 LGHNT and CDR2 FRNRAP. The DNA for the CDR3 is TGTGCTAGTGGTTTGGGCGACATTAACACTGAAGCTTTCTTT. Protein: CASGLGDINTEAFF.

CDR3 nucleotide sequence: TGTGCCAGCAGCGTAGCCCCGACTAGCGGGGGGACCACCGGGGAGCTGTTTTTT. Protein sequence: CASSVAPTSGGTTGELFF. The chain is built from TRBV9 and TRBJ2-2, with 13 positions matching TRBD2. This CDR3 has 18 residues. Germline V lookup: CDR1 SGDLS, CDR2 YYNGEE. V lost 0 bases to trimming and J lost 4 bases; unmatched junction nucleotides: 6. Filled out from reference TRBV9 and TRBJ2-2, the complete variable domain reads DSGVTQTPKHLITATGQRVTLRCSPRSGDLSVYWYQQSLDQGLQFLIQYYNGEERAKGNILERFSAQQFPDLHSELNLSSLELGDSALYFCASSVAPTSGGTTGELFFGEGSRLTVL.

The V and J genes are TRBV5-4 and TRBJ2-7; 7 bases are shared with TRBD1. The trim removed 3 bases at V and 3 bases at J, leaving 9 bases unmatched. CDR1 is SGHNT, CDR2 YYREEE, per germline (reference sequence). The CDR3 spans 15 residues. The DNA for the CDR3 is TGTGCCAGCAGCTCAACAGGGGAAGAGGTCTACGAGCAGTACTTC. It specifies CASSSTGEEVYEQYF.

This clone was observed a handful of times. The V gene is TRBV6-5, the J gene TRBJ1-2; D may be TRBD1 (6 bases). The germline CDR1 and CDR2 sequences are MNHEY and SVGAGI. This CDR3 comprises 15 residues. Trimming cost V 10 bases and J 0 bases, with 18 bases left between them. This CDR3 is CATAGGPSANYGYTF. The CDR3 DNA reads as TGTGCCACCGCGGGGGGCCCGTCGGCTAACTATGGCTACACCTTC.

V usage is TRBV5-1 and J usage is TRBJ1-1; perhaps TRBD1 as D (6 bases). The CDR3 contains 15 residues. Germline V lookup: CDR1 SGHRS, CDR2 YFSETQ. The V end was cut by 2 bases, the J end by 0 bases, with 11 bases between. This CDR3 reads CASSLSDRMNTEAFF. DNA for the CDR3: TGCGCCAGCAGCTTATCGGACAGAATGAACACTGAAGCTTTCTTT. Looking up the rest from reference TRBV5-1 and TRBJ1-1 gives the full variable domain: KAGVTQTPRYLIKTRGQQVTLSCSPISGHRSVSWYQQTPGQGLQFLFEYFSETQRNKGNFPGRFSGRQFSNSRSEMNVSTLELGDSALYLCASSLSDRMNTEAFFGQGTRLTVV.

This chain uses TRBV6-1 with TRBJ2-3, with unresolved D. Germline CDR1 is MNHNS and CDR2 is SASEGT. The CDR3 contains 15 residues. Trimming removed 0 bases at V and 2 bases at J, with 9 bases between. The CDR3 DNA follows: TGTGCCAGCAGTGAAGCAGGGCACAACACAGATACGCAGTATTTT. Translated: CASSEAGHNTDTQYF.

This sequence joins TRBV1 and TRBJ2-3; the tabulated D call, TRBD2, remains unverified against the DNA. TRBV1 is termed a pseudogene. The CDR3 is made up of 16 amino acids. The CDR3 sequence: CTSRESGGDFTDTQYF. CDR3 nucleotides: TGCACCAGCAGAGAAAGCGGGGGGGATTTCACAGATACGCAGTATTTT.

J is TRBJ2-7 and V is TRBV27, with 7 bases that match TRBD1. The CDR3 is 14 amino acids. The J segment lost 3 bases and the V segment lost 2 bases, leaving 4 bases of the junction unmatched. CDR1 is MNHEY and CDR2 is SMNVEV in the germline V gene (reference sequence). The CDR3 nucleotides read TGTGCCAGCAGTTTAGTGGCAGGGGGCTACGAGCAGTACTTC. Translation gives CASSLVAGGYEQYF.

In this sample, this clone turned up once. The chain carries TRBV2 and TRBJ2-3, with D perhaps matching TRBD2 (5 bases). CDR1 is SNHLY, CDR2 FYNNEI, per germline. V lost 8 bases to trimming and J lost 4 bases, with 10 bases between them. CDR3 size: 12 residues. CDR3 nucleotides: TGTGCCAGCTCTTTCGGGGCAGATACGCAGTATTTT. Its translation: CASSFGADTQYF.

This sequence joins TRBV7-2 and TRBJ2-2, with 9 bases lining up with TRBD2. Trimming removed 5 bases from V and 2 bases from J; junction bases left unmatched: 12. Germline CDR1 and CDR2: SGHTA and FQGNSA. This CDR3 region has 18 residues. The CDR3: CASSPPRASGANTGELFF. As DNA, the CDR3 is TGTGCCAGCAGCCCCCCTAGGGCTAGCGGGGCTAACACCGGGGAGCTGTTTTTT. The variable domain in full, with the rest retrieved from reference TRBV7-2 and TRBJ2-2, is GAGVSQSPSNKVTEKGKDVELRCDPISGHTALYWYRQSLGQGLEFLIYFQGNSAPDKSGLPSDRFSAERTGGSVSTLTIQRTQQEDSAVYLCASSPPRASGANTGELFFGEGSRLTVL.

V and J are TRBV19 and TRBJ1-2; D is perhaps TRBD1 (6 bases). V gave up 2 bases and J gave up 6 bases, with 19 bases separating them. The CDR3 covers 16 residues. CDR1 is LNHDA, CDR2 SQIVND, per germline (reference sequence). CDR3 sequence reads: CASSIRLTGNRDGYTF. The CDR3 DNA follows: TGTGCCAGTAGTATACGACTTACAGGGAACAGGGATGGCTACACCTTC. The full variable domain, with the rest looked up from reference TRBV19 and TRBJ1-2, is DGGITQSPKYLFRKEGQNVTLSCEQNLNHDAMYWYRQDPGQGLRLIYYSQIVNDFQKGDIAEGYSVSREKKESFPLTVTSAQKNPTAFYLCASSIRLTGNRDGYTFGSGTRLTVV.

The CDR3 region is CASSESGVRYEQYF. CDR3 coding DNA: TGTGCCAGCAGTGAGTCGGGGGTTCGCTACGAGCAGTACTTC. The rearrangement uses TRBV7-9 and TRBJ2-7, with D tentatively TRBD2 (6 bases). The germline gives CDR1 SEHNR, CDR2 FQNEAQ (reference sequence). The CDR3 runs to 14 residues. V was cut by 6 bases and J by 3 bases, with 15 bases left in between.

CDR3 in amino acids: CASSVEEDQPQHF. As DNA, the CDR3 is TGTGCCAGCAGCGTAGAAGAGGATCAGCCCCAGCATTTT. The chain carries TRBV9 and TRBJ1-5; D is uncertain. The CDR3 has 13 residues. Trimming left V 0 bases short and J 5 bases short, with 6 bases between. Germline CDR1 is SGDLS and CDR2 is YYNGEE.

This chain uses TRBV9 with TRBJ1-2; D call uncertain. With 4 bases removed from V and 5 bases from J, the gap between germline ends came to 18 bases. CDR1 is SGDLS and CDR2 is YYNGEE in the germline V gene. The CDR3 has 15 amino acids. Here the CDR3 reads CASSSSLRRTYGYTF. CDR3 bases: TGTGCCAGCAGCTCGTCCCTCCGGAGGACGTATGGCTACACCTTC.

V gene TRBV6-6 combines with J gene TRBJ2-1; no reliable D call. Germline V gene lookup returns CDR1 MNHNY and CDR2 SVGAGI (reference sequence). With 2 bases removed from V and 5 bases from J, the gap between germline ends came to 4 bases. The CDR3 runs 12 residues. The CDR3 region has the DNA TGTGCCAGCAGTTACACCGACAATGAGCAGTTCTTC. As protein: CASSYTDNEQFF.

This chain uses TRBV7-9 with TRBJ2-5; 9 bases fit TRBD2. Germline V lookup: CDR1 SEHNR, CDR2 FQNEAQ (reference sequence). The V gene end was trimmed by 4 bases and the J gene end by 5 bases; junction bases not matched to a gene: 5. This CDR3 is built from 14 residues. The CDR3 sequence: CASSSAGGVETQYF. The CDR3 DNA is TGTGCCAGCAGCTCAGCGGGAGGAGTGGAGACCCAGTACTTC.

The chain employs TRBV7-3 and TRBJ1-5; 8 bases agree with TRBD1. Germline V gene sequence: CDR1 SGHTA, CDR2 FQGTGA. The CDR3 is 13 residues long. The junction had 2 bases not matched to a gene; V was cut back by 4 bases and J by 6 bases. CDR3 in amino acids: CASSSQGGQPQHF. The CDR3 DNA sequence: TGTGCCAGCAGCTCACAGGGGGGTCAGCCCCAGCATTTT.

The V call is TRBV28, the J call TRBJ2-7; D might be TRBD2 (5 bases). V shed 4 bases and J shed 2 bases, with 12 bases lying between them. The CDR3 consists of 14 residues. Per the germline V gene, CDR1 is MDHEN and CDR2 is SYDVKM. The CDR3 DNA follows: TGTGCCAGCAGTTCCCCGAGCGGCCCCTACGAGCAGTACTTC. Translation gives CASSSPSGPYEQYF.

The rearrangement joins TRBV7-2 to TRBJ2-1, with 12 bases fitting TRBD2. CDR3 length equals 17 residues. From germline, CDR1 is SGHTA and CDR2 FQGNSA. Germline trimming cut 1 base from V and 4 bases from J; bases unmatched to any gene: 5. Here the CDR3 reads CASSLVMGLAGYNEQFF. The CDR3 DNA follows: TGTGCCAGCAGCTTAGTTATGGGACTAGCGGGTTACAATGAGCAGTTCTTC.

The CDR3 DNA is TGTGCCAGTACTCAACTACTAGCCGATGCCTACGAGCAGTACTTC. Protein: CASTQLLADAYEQYF. The rearrangement links TRBV6-1 to TRBJ2-7, with a possible D match to TRBD2 (6 bases). Trimming left V 9 bases short and J 2 bases short, with 20 bases between. CDR3 length: 15 amino acids. In germline, CDR1 is MNHNS, CDR2 SASEGT.

The chain combines TRBV19 with TRBJ2-2; D gene uncertain. CDR1 is LNHDA and CDR2 is SQIVND in the germline V gene (reference sequence). Trimming removed 3 bases from V and 6 bases from J, with 5 bases in between. This CDR3 spans 12 amino acids. The CDR3 loop is CASSILAGELFF. DNA for the CDR3: TGTGCCAGTAGTATTTTAGCCGGGGAGCTGTTTTTT.

This chain uses TRBV6-5 with TRBJ2-3; D possibly corresponds to TRBD1 (5 bases). The CDR3 totals 13 residues. V was pared by 2 bases and J by 4 bases, with 7 bases between. Germline-derived CDR1 and CDR2 are MNHEY and SVGAGI. The CDR3 loop reads CASSYGAADTQYF. The CDR3, as DNA: TGTGCCAGCAGTTACGGGGCGGCAGATACGCAGTATTTT.